The 26 T cell receptor beta chains below were found in one sample sequenced in a study of beta chain features in type 1 diabetes. Expressed TCRB transcripts were sequenced because the isolated RNA had all been reverse transcribed beforehand. This table comes from immunoSEQ multiplex PCR, and its TCRdb copy is limited to in-frame clones, with some not included. The table has hundreds of thousands of clones, about 14% seen once. Specimen: naive CD4+ T cells from blood. The source is a man aged 18 to 30 in good health.

This CDR3 reads CASSKPTSGHYEQYF. CDR3 sequence (DNA): TGTGCCAGCAGCAAACCGACTAGCGGGCACTACGAGCAGTACTTC. The chain is built from TRBV4-2 and TRBJ2-7, with 10 bases identical to TRBD2. Germline CDR1 and CDR2: LGHNA and YNFKEQ. This CDR3 spans 15 amino acids. Germline trimming cut 5 bases from V and 3 bases from J; bases unmatched to any gene: 7.

This clone was counted between two and nine times. The V gene is TRBV25-1, the J gene TRBJ1-1; perhaps TRBD1 as D (5 bases). The V gene's germline CDR1 is MGHDK and CDR2 SYGVNS. This CDR3 has 14 residues. Deletions cut 3 bases from V and 4 bases from J, with 12 bases between. CDR3 loop: CASSDQGVGTEAFF. The CDR3, as DNA: TGTGCCAGCAGTGACCAGGGTGTCGGCACTGAAGCTTTCTTT. Full variable domain (missing parts from reference TRBV25-1 and TRBJ1-1): EADIYQTPRYLVIGTGKKITLECSQTMGHDKMYWYQQDPGMELHLIHYSYGVNSTEKGDLSSESTVSRIRTEHFPLTLESARPSHTSQYLCASSDQGVGTEAFFGQGTRLTVV.

This clone was seen a handful of times. The rearrangement links TRBV2 to TRBJ1-6, with 7 positions matching TRBD1. CDR3 length: 15 amino acids. Germline CDR1 reads SNHLY; CDR2 reads FYNNEI. Trimming removed 6 bases from V and 8 bases from J; junction bases left unmatched: 10. The CDR3 sequence is CASSSPQGQHSPLHF. CDR3 nucleotides: TGTGCCAGCAGCAGTCCTCAGGGACAGCATTCACCCCTCCACTTT.

The chain carries TRBV11-2 and TRBJ1-1, with a tentative D call TRBD1 (6 bases). CDR3 length: 14 amino acids. V dropped 10 bases and J dropped 0 bases, with 15 bases sitting between them. CDR1 SGHAT and CDR2 FQNNGV come from the germline V gene. Here the CDR3 reads CATARGGMNTEAFF. CDR3 sequence (DNA): TGTGCCACGGCTAGGGGGGGGATGAACACTGAAGCTTTCTTT.

In this sample, this clone turned up a few times. The same CDR3 is also encoded by other DNA sequences in this sample. V gene TRBV5-1 combines with J gene TRBJ2-7, with D unresolved. The CDR3 is 12 amino acids. V was cut by 0 bases and J by 3 bases, with 4 bases left in between. Germline CDR1 and CDR2: SGHRS and YFSETQ. In DNA, the CDR3 is TGCGCCAGCAGCTTGGATCACTACGAGCAGTACTTC. Protein sequence: CASSLDHYEQYF.

This clone has more than one count but fewer than ten. Other DNA sequences within the sample encode an identical CDR3. The chain has TRBV9 and TRBJ2-2; 7 bases map to TRBD1. J lost 0 bases, V lost 4 bases, and 6 bases had no gene match. The CDR3 totals 16 residues. Germline-derived CDR1 and CDR2 are SGDLS and YYNGEE. CDR3 sequence (DNA): TGTGCCAGCAGCCCCCGGACAGGAACGAACACCGGGGAGCTGTTTTTT. Amino acids: CASSPRTGTNTGELFF.

This clone was picked up a small number of times. The chain uses TRBV14 and TRBJ2-1; 7 nucleotides agree with TRBD1. With V trimmed by 1 base and J by 3 bases, 9 bases remained unmatched. The CDR3 is 17 amino acids. CDR1 is SGHDN and CDR2 is FVKESK in the germline V gene. The CDR3 DNA follows: TGTGCCAGCAGCCAAGTCCCTAGGACAGGAGACTACAATGAGCAGTTCTTC. Translating gives CASSQVPRTGDYNEQFF.

There are a few counts of this clone. This rearrangement joins TRBV15 to TRBJ2-5, with TRBD2 matching 10 bases. In germline, CDR1 is LNHNV, CDR2 YYDKDF (reference sequence). Germline trimming cut 3 bases from V and 6 bases from J; bases unmatched to any gene: 7. The CDR3 is 15 amino acids. The CDR3 nucleotides read TGTGCCACCAGCAGGGTAGCGGGAGGAGAAAAGACCCAGTACTTC. Protein sequence: CATSRVAGGEKTQYF.

In this sample, this clone turned up a few times. This specimen includes other DNA sequences encoding the same CDR3. This chain uses TRBV5-1 with TRBJ2-3; TRBD1 is a possible D gene (6 bases). Germline values: CDR1 SGHRS, CDR2 YFSETQ. This CDR3 is 14 amino acids long. V was clipped by 0 bases and J by 1 base, with 6 bases between them. This CDR3 reads CASSLDRGTDTQYF. Here the CDR3 DNA reads TGCGCCAGCAGCTTGGACAGGGGCACAGATACGCAGTATTTT. Based on the CDR3 plus reference TRBV5-1 and TRBJ2-3, the full variable domain is KAGVTQTPRYLIKTRGQQVTLSCSPISGHRSVSWYQQTPGQGLQFLFEYFSETQRNKGNFPGRFSGRQFSNSRSEMNVSTLELGDSALYLCASSLDRGTDTQYFGPGTRLTVL.

The CDR3 sequence: CASSLYRDRGISTDTQYF. CDR3 bases: TGTGCCAGCAGTTTATACCGGGACAGGGGGATCAGCACAGATACGCAGTATTTT. The chain combines TRBV27 with TRBJ2-3; 11 bases map to TRBD1. This CDR3 contains 18 residues. Germline assignment: CDR1 MNHEY and CDR2 SMNVEV (reference sequence). V trimming: 1 base; J trimming: 0 bases; junction bases outside the gene matches: 6.

This clone has a handful of counts. The V and J genes are TRBV4-2 and TRBJ1-5; 8 bases are a match to TRBD1. The V gene's germline CDR1 is LGHNA and CDR2 YNFKEQ. The ends lost 3 bases at V and 3 bases at J; junction bases unmatched: 4. The CDR3 extends over 15 amino acids. The CDR3 sequence: CASSHATGVNQPQHF. CDR3 sequence (DNA): TGTGCCAGCAGCCACGCGACAGGGGTCAATCAGCCCCAGCATTTT.

The gene calls are TRBV11-2 and TRBJ2-1; D remains unclear. This CDR3 contains 12 residues. Per germline, CDR1 SGHAT and CDR2 FQNNGV. V shed 2 bases and J shed 4 bases, with 3 bases lying between them. CDR3 coding DNA: TGTGCCAGCAGCTTAATGTACAATGAGCAGTTCTTC. Its translation is CASSLMYNEQFF.

Note on this clone: The junction does not match germline at one end; this may be a read error. V gene TRBV7-2 combines with J gene TRBJ1-2, with D possibly being TRBD1 (6 bases). The CDR3 has 16 amino acids. Per the germline V gene, CDR1 is SGHTA and CDR2 is FQGNSA. CDR3 nucleotide sequence: TGTGCCAGCAGCTTAGGAGCCCTAGGACAGAAGTATGACTACACCTTC. This encodes CASSLGALGQKYDYTF.

Only a few counts were recorded for this clone. This chain joins TRBV7-2 and TRBJ2-7; D perhaps matches TRBD2 (5 bases). This CDR3 is 14 amino acids long. The germline V and J ends were trimmed by 5 bases and 0 bases, with 11 bases remaining between them. Germline loops: CDR1 SGHTA, CDR2 FQGNSA. In DNA form, the CDR3 reads TGTGCCAGCAGCCTCGGGATGGCCTCCTACGAGCAGTACTTC. This encodes CASSLGMASYEQYF.

This clone was seen a handful of times. The chain combines TRBV28 with TRBJ1-2; D remains unclear. The CDR3 is 12 amino acids. Germline CDR1 reads MDHEN; CDR2 reads SYDVKM. With 6 bases removed from V and 5 bases from J, the gap between germline ends came to 10 bases. CDR3 amino acids: CASSLFTYGYTF. CDR3 DNA sequence: TGTGCCAGCAGCCTTTTCACATATGGCTACACCTTC.

This clone was detected a few times. V usage is TRBV6-6 and J usage is TRBJ2-5; tentative D call: TRBD1 (5 bases). The CDR3 sequence is 15 residues long. V shed 8 bases and J shed 1 base, with 17 bases lying between them. From germline, CDR1 is MNHNY and CDR2 SVGAGI (reference sequence). The CDR3: CASFLRGTPQETQYF. For the CDR3, the DNA is TGTGCCAGCTTTCTTAGGGGCACACCCCAAGAGACCCAGTACTTC.

This clone was detected only once. This rearrangement joins TRBV27 to TRBJ2-5; possibly TRBD2 for D (5 bases). This CDR3 spans 15 amino acids. Trimming took 5 bases from V and 1 from J, leaving 14 bases between them. CDR1 MNHEY and CDR2 SMNVEV come from the germline V gene (reference sequence). This chain's CDR3 is CASSRTERIQETQYF. The CDR3 nucleotides are TGTGCCAGCAGTCGGACGGAGCGGATCCAAGAGACCCAGTACTTC.

This clone has just a few counts. The chain couples TRBV21-1 to TRBJ2-7; TRBD1 is the table's D call and was not checked against the DNA. TRBV21-1 is assigned pseudogene status. The CDR3 has 16 residues. CDR3 in amino acids: CASSKYRDREAYEQYF. The DNA of the CDR3 is TGTGCCAGCAGCAAATACCGGGACAGGGAAGCCTACGAGCAGTACTTC.

V gene TRBV10-3 combines with J gene TRBJ2-6; D uncertain. The CDR3 covers 13 residues. Germline V gene data show CDR1 as ENHRY and CDR2 as SYGVKD. With 6 bases removed from V and 1 base from J, the gap between germline ends came to 4 bases. CDR3 loop: CAIRLSGANVLTF. In nucleotides, the CDR3 is TGTGCCATCAGACTATCTGGGGCCAACGTCCTGACTTTC.

The chain employs TRBV5-4 and TRBJ1-2, with D tentatively TRBD1 (6 bases). The CDR3 runs 15 residues. Germline CDR1 SGHNT, CDR2 YYREEE (reference sequence). The V end lost 4 bases, the J end lost 3 bases, and 16 bases lay between the germline ends. CDR3: CASSGRQDLDYGYTF. The CDR3, as DNA: TGTGCCAGCAGCGGACGACAGGATCTGGACTATGGCTACACCTTC.

This clone was recorded a few times. The chain combines TRBV6-5 with TRBJ2-7; possible D gene TRBD2, 6 bases. V was cut by 2 bases and J by 2 bases, with 16 bases left in between. Germline values: CDR1 MNHEY, CDR2 SVGAGI. The CDR3 is 16 residues long. This chain's CDR3 is CASSYTASAVPYEQYF. DNA of the CDR3: TGTGCCAGCAGTTACACTGCTAGCGCGGTACCCTACGAGCAGTACTTC.

The chain has TRBV19 and TRBJ2-5, with D possibly TRBD2 on 6 matching bases. Trimming pared 5 bases from V and 1 base from J, leaving 14 bases between. CDR3 length equals 15 residues. CDR1 is LNHDA and CDR2 is SQIVND in the germline V gene (reference sequence). CDR3 region: CASSSGGVAQETQYF. Here the CDR3 DNA reads TGTGCCAGTAGTTCCGGGGGAGTCGCCCAAGAGACCCAGTACTTC.

V is TRBV4-3 and J is TRBJ2-2; D possibly corresponds to TRBD1 (5 bases). CDR3 size: 16 residues. In germline, CDR1 is LGHNA, CDR2 YSLEER. V was pared by 3 bases and J by 4 bases, with 15 bases between. Here the CDR3 reads CASSHYQGLGTGELFF. The CDR3 DNA reads as TGCGCCAGCAGCCATTACCAGGGTTTGGGCACCGGGGAGCTGTTTTTT.

The chain uses TRBV19 and TRBJ1-2; 8 bases align to TRBD1. Germline V gene data show CDR1 as LNHDA and CDR2 as SQIVND (reference sequence). The CDR3 is 13 amino acids. V lost 3 bases, J lost 7 bases, and 4 bases stayed unmatched. As DNA, the CDR3 is TGTGCCAGTAGTATGGACAGGGTGCGTGGCTACACCTTC. It is translated as CASSMDRVRGYTF.

The rearrangement links TRBV9 to TRBJ2-1, with TRBD1 matching 11 bases. V trimming: 4 bases; J trimming: 8 bases; junction bases outside the gene matches: 14. The CDR3 runs 17 residues. Germline CDR1 SGDLS, CDR2 YYNGEE. DNA for the CDR3: TGTGCCAGCAGCCCTCGGGAGAGGACAGGGGGCATCGATGAGCAGTTCTTC. This encodes CASSPRERTGGIDEQFF.

V and J are TRBV7-6 and TRBJ2-3; 7 bases map to TRBD2. Germline V lookup: CDR1 SGHVS, CDR2 FNYEAQ. The CDR3 consists of 15 residues. Trimming at V came to 0 bases and at J to 2 bases, leaving 2 bases not matched to a gene. CDR3 nucleotide sequence: TGTGCCAGCAGCTTAGCGGGGGGGTTCACAGATACGCAGTATTTT. Residues: CASSLAGGFTDTQYF.